This record covers a single T cell receptor beta chain. What it recognizes is unknown. The data originate from a study of neoadjuvant nivolumab and ipilimumab in lung cancer. Assay used: immunoSEQ multiplex PCR; TCRdb lists only in-frame clones, some missing. Among 25,000 to 30,000 clones listed, about 70% were seen once. Trimming stripped 4 bases from V and 4 bases from J, with 11 bases between. Germline loops: CDR1 SGHDN, CDR2 FVKESK. CDR3 size: 15 residues. Findings of the study overall: TCR richness and clonality were higher in tumors than adjacent uninvolved lung.

The clonotype was recovered from an adult with non-small cell lung cancer. The chain links TRBV14 to TRBJ2-6; D ambiguous. Sequenced here: tumor tissue, sampled after neoadjuvant nivolumab, alone or with ipilimumab, at or shortly before surgery. DNA of the CDR3: TGTGCCAGCAGCCGTCTGGGCGCGGGGGCCAACGTCCTGACTTTC. Protein product: CASSRLGAGANVLTF.